This T cell receptor (beta chain) was profiled in a study of T cell responses to AZD1222 COVID-19 vaccine. Study as a whole: It was second doses at about 4 or about 12 weeks that were pooled. Study findings and constraints: Elevations in Spike-specific TCR breadth and depth followed administration of two AZD1222 doses. Distributed over spike, vaccine-associated CD4 TCRs predominated at 160-218 and 743-854.

Data came from immunoSEQ multiplex PCR; TCRdb stores just in-frame clones and leaves some out. Seen here are under 150,000 clones, approximately 93% observed once, and the top ten hold 5.4%. Losses at the gene ends were 4 bases for V and 5 bases for J; bases not matched to a gene: 10. Germline V lookup: CDR1 GTSNPN, CDR2 SVGIG (reference sequence). CDR3 size: 14 residues. Concerning this clone itself: Its matching antigen is unknown.

This sample comprised peripheral blood, obtained on day 0 of AZD1222 vaccination. This sequence joins TRBV30 and TRBJ1-2; 7 bases are a match to TRBD1. The sequence derives from an adult in good health. The CDR3 region has the DNA TGTGCCTGGACCCTCGAGGGGGCATGGTATGGCTACACCTTC. This codes for CAWTLEGAWYGYTF.